The rows below give T cell receptor beta chains drawn from one sample of a study of control samples from healthy donors and cancer patients. Some clones are missing from TCRdb's copy, which holds only in-frame ones; the method was immunoSEQ multiplex PCR. The sample includes roughly 370,000 clones, 90% seen only once; the top ten take over 5.5%. Sample: PBMCs. Receptors were obtained from a man between 40 and 49 years old with head and neck cancer. The CDR3 runs from the conserved cysteine through the conserved F or W. The order of the fields is clone size, V gene, D gene, J gene, CDR3 DNA, CDR3 protein. D genes are given only for firm matches. Clone size is stated in some rows and not others, as once, few, many or a class when expanded.

-	TRBV28	-	TRBJ2-1	TGTGCCAGCGGCGTATCGGACTCCTTAAACCATAACAATGAGCAGTTCTTC	CASGVSDSLNHNNEQFF
once	TRBV5-6	TRBD1	TRBJ1-5	TGTGCCAGCAGCTCGGGGACAGGGCTTAGCAATCAGCCCCAGCATTTT	CASSSGTGLSNQPQHF
few	TRBV27	-	TRBJ1-5	TGTGCCAGCAGTCCAGGCGGGGTCGGCAATCAGCCCCAGCATTTT	CASSPGGVGNQPQHF
once	TRBV6-1	-	TRBJ2-1	TGTGCCAGCAGTGAAGCCGTTACTGGGTACAATGAGCAGTTCTTC	CASSEAVTGYNEQFF
-	TRBV7-3	TRBD1	TRBJ2-6	TGTGCCAGCAGCCCGGACAGGGGGCAGGCCTCTGGGGCCAACGTCCTGACTTTC	CASSPDRGQASGANVLTF
-	TRBV27	-	TRBJ2-7	TGTGCCAGCAGTTCCTCTCCAAAAACCGGCGAGCAGTACTTC	CASSSSPKTGEQYF
-	TRBV3-1/TRBV3-2	TRBD2	TRBJ2-7	TGTGCCAGCAGCCGACTAGCGGTCCCCTACGAGCAGTACTTC	CASSRLAVPYEQYF
-	TRBV7-2	TRBD1	TRBJ2-7	TGTGCCAGCAGCTTCCAGGGGGTGGGGGAGCAGTACTTC	CASSFQGVGEQYF
-	TRBV19	TRBD1	TRBJ1-4	TGTGCCAGCTCCGCCGGGACAGGGTTTGAAAAACTGTTTTTT	CASSAGTGFEKLFF
-	TRBV24-1	-	TRBJ1-5	TGTGCCACCAGTGATCCTACGACAGGTCAGCCCCAGCATTTT	CATSDPTTGQPQHF
-	TRBV21-1	-	TRBJ2-1	TGTGCCGGCAGCAAAGAGGAGCTAGCGAGTTACAATGAGCAGTTCTTC	CAGSKEELASYNEQFF
-	TRBV14	-	TRBJ2-3	TGTGCCAGCAGCCAAGATAGCGAGTTGCTTACTAGCACAGATACGCAGTATTTT	CASSQDSELLTSTDTQYF